The TCR beta chain under discussion was sequenced for a study of early T cells in non-severe SARS-CoV-2 infection. The wider study: Sequencing input comprised bulk RNA from unsorted whole blood; chain pairing was not available. Overall study findings and caveats: VDJdb matching, biased toward anti-spike CD8 responses, missed private and CD4 specificities.

This clonotype was observed many times. Its antigen is unknown. The V and J ends lost 2 bases and 9 bases, in that order; junction bases with no gene match: 7. This CDR3 has 13 amino acids. Germline lookup yields CDR1 LNHNV and CDR2 YYDKDF (reference sequence). Attached unique molecular identifiers marked individual cDNA molecules. MiXCR, applied by TCRdb to the 5' RACE reads, yields one record per CDR3 protein. The sample has roughly 27,000 distinct CDR3 sequences; less than 5% are singletons. The chain is built from TRBV15 and TRBJ2-7; 7 nucleotides line up with TRBD1. This receptor was taken from an adult who was a healthcare worker with PCR-confirmed SARS-CoV-2 infection or an uninfected control (not recorded which). Sequencing was carried out using whole blood. CDR3 sequence reads: CATSRRGLDGQYF. In DNA, the CDR3 is TGTGCCACCAGCAGAAGGGGGCTAGATGGGCAGTACTTC.